This T cell receptor beta chain stems from a study of blood T cell repertoires in COVID-19. The wider study: Samples came from the United States, Italy and Spain, spanning acute and convalescent COVID-19. Sources were T cells, B-cell-depleted T cells, or PBMCs; the material itself was cDNA or gDNA.

Per the original methods: Reference gene primers were amplified, and this amplification served to estimate nucleated cell counts. Method: immunoSEQ multiplex PCR; TCRdb's copy keeps in-frame clones and lacks some. V and J calls and clone size are those listed in that table; D and trimming were worked out from the DNA. The data show some 33,000 clones, approximately 85% seen once. V dropped 4 bases and J dropped 11 bases, with 10 bases sitting between them. The CDR3 length is 12 residues. Germline V CDR1 and CDR2: KGHDR, SFDVKD. The chain employs TRBV24-1 and TRBJ1-4; D ambiguous. This receptor was obtained from a human donor in a cohort sampled during active COVID-19. Sequenced material: peripheral blood. The CDR3 loop reads CATSDESRKLFF. In DNA form, the CDR3 reads TGTGCCACCAGTGACGAAAGCAGGAAACTGTTTTTT.